The 3 T cell receptor beta chains below all came from one sample that was sequenced in a study of control samples from healthy donors and cancer patients. The repertoire was sequenced with immunoSEQ multiplex PCR; TCRdb's copy has only in-frame clones and lacks some. The table shows over 100,000 clones, with 90% occurring only once. The sample was blood. These receptors all stem from a human donor in good health. The donor label of this sample is uncertain.

The genes are TRBV5-1 and TRBJ1-2, with TRBD1 identical over 11 bases. This CDR3 has 15 amino acids. V dropped 4 bases and J dropped 8; count of bases not matched to a gene: 10. Germline lookup yields CDR1 SGHRS and CDR2 YFSETQ. DNA of the CDR3: TGCGCCAGCAGCGATAAGGACAGGGGGCTCTTGGGCTACACCTTC. It is translated as CASSDKDRGLLGYTF.

V and J are TRBV6-6 and TRBJ2-4; 7 nucleotides line up with TRBD2. The CDR3 runs to 15 residues. Germline CDR1 MNHNY, CDR2 SVGAGI (reference sequence). V gave up 7 bases and J gave up 0 bases; unmatched junction bases: 6. This CDR3 is CASKREGTAKNIQYF. For the CDR3, the DNA is TGTGCCAGCAAGAGGGAGGGAACAGCCAAAAACATTCAGTACTTC.

The chain employs TRBV18 and TRBJ1-3, with 10 nucleotides matching TRBD1. J was trimmed by 5 bases and V by 10 bases; bases with no gene match: 8. The V gene's germline CDR1 is KGHSH and CDR2 LQKENI. The CDR3 has 14 residues. As DNA, the CDR3 is TGTGCCACCGCGACAGGGGGCGATAGAAACACCATATATTTT. This codes for CATATGGDRNTIYF.